The next 29 T cell receptor beta chains were all read from a single sample in a study of CD8 T cells in ankylosing spondylitis. MiXCR, applied by TCRdb to the 5' RACE reads, yields one record per CDR3 protein. The sample consists of 200,000 or so distinct CDR3 sequences, about 18% of them appearing once. The specimen sequenced was blood, either unsorted or a sorted T cell fraction (not recorded which). Receptor source: a male donor aged 5-29 years with ankylosing spondylitis or in good health (not recorded which).

This clonotype was counted many times. The rearrangement joins TRBV5-1 to TRBJ2-3; D may be TRBD1 or TRBD2 (5 bases each). The CDR3 consists of 16 residues. V shed 0 bases and J shed 4 bases, with 15 bases lying between them. Germline V gives CDR1 SGHRS, CDR2 YFSETQ. The CDR3 nucleotides are TGCGCCAGCAGCTTGGGTTCGGGAATGGGGGCAGATACGCAGTATTTT. This gives the protein CASSLGSGMGADTQYF.

The chain links TRBV5-1 to TRBJ2-3, with 11 bases aligning to TRBD2. The germline gives CDR1 SGHRS, CDR2 YFSETQ. Losses at the gene ends were 4 bases for V and 2 bases for J; bases not matched to a gene: 6. This CDR3 is 16 amino acids long. The CDR3 spells CASSSSLAGDTDTQYF. The CDR3 DNA sequence: TGCGCCAGCAGCAGCTCACTAGCGGGGGACACAGATACGCAGTATTTT.

This clonotype was detected ten times or more. The rearrangement links TRBV12-3 or TRBV12-4 to TRBJ2-7; TRBD1 matches 10 bases. V shed 6 bases, J shed 4 bases, and the junction held 9 bases outside the gene matches. This CDR3 contains 15 residues. In DNA, the CDR3 is TGTGCCAGCAGCCCCGCGACAGGGGGCCAATACGAGCAGTACTTC. Its translation is CASSPATGGQYEQYF.

This clonotype was recorded at least ten times. The rearrangement joins TRBV27 to TRBJ2-5; D ambiguous. V lost 2 bases, J lost 8 bases, and 6 bases lay in between. Germline values: CDR1 MNHEY, CDR2 SMNVEV (reference sequence). This CDR3 region has 11 residues. CDR3 sequence (DNA): TGTGCCAGCAGTTTACCACCCACCCAGTACTTC. It yields the protein CASSLPPTQYF.

This clonotype has at least ten counts. The gene calls are TRBV5-1 and TRBJ2-1; TRBD2 might be the D (5 bases). This CDR3 has 15 amino acids. Germline V lookup: CDR1 SGHRS, CDR2 YFSETQ. Trimming left V 4 bases short and J 4 bases short, with 15 bases between. The CDR3 is CASSVSGSLYNEQFF. CDR3 nucleotide sequence: TGCGCCAGCAGCGTGTCGGGGAGTCTTTACAATGAGCAGTTCTTC. Looking up the rest from reference TRBV5-1 and TRBJ2-1 gives the full variable domain: KAGVTQTPRYLIKTRGQQVTLSCSPISGHRSVSWYQQTPGQGLQFLFEYFSETQRNKGNFPGRFSGRQFSNSRSEMNVSTLELGDSALYLCASSVSGSLYNEQFFGPGTRLTVL.

There are many counts of this clonotype. The rearrangement joins TRBV27 to TRBJ2-1; TRBD2 matches 16 bases. CDR1 is MNHEY, CDR2 SMNVEV, per germline (reference sequence). The CDR3 is 16 residues long. V lost 7 bases to trimming and J lost 9 bases; unmatched junction nucleotides: 9. The CDR3 sequence: CASTPGTSGRAAEQFF. In nucleotides, the CDR3 is TGTGCCAGCACGCCCGGGACTAGCGGGAGGGCCGCTGAGCAGTTCTTC.

This clonotype was counted many times. The J gene is TRBJ1-3, the V gene TRBV6-5; the D is unclear. V lost 0 bases and J 0 bases, leaving 9 bases between the germline ends. Germline CDR1 reads MNHEY; CDR2 reads SVGAGI. This CDR3 comprises 16 residues. CDR3 sequence: CASSYSPVSSGNTIYF. The DNA for the CDR3 is TGTGCCAGCAGTTACTCACCCGTTAGCTCTGGAAACACCATATATTTT.

This clonotype was detected ten times or more. V and J are TRBV19 and TRBJ2-1; 7 bases are shared with TRBD1. Germline assignment: CDR1 LNHDA and CDR2 SQIVND (reference sequence). J gave up 4 bases and V 10 bases, and 10 bases lay outside the gene matches. The CDR3 is 14 amino acids. The CDR3 here is CAISRDRSYNEQFF. The DNA for the CDR3 is TGTGCCATCTCCCGGGACAGATCATACAATGAGCAGTTCTTC.

This clonotype has a count of ten or more. The chain links TRBV5-5 to TRBJ1-2; D uncertain. The ends were cut back, 1 base at V and 8 bases at J, with 33 bases in the middle. The CDR3 has 20 amino acids. Germline V gives CDR1 SGHKS, CDR2 YYEKEE (reference sequence). CDR3 loop: CASSLTWIWVRDEEQSGYTF. The CDR3 DNA sequence: TGTGCCAGCAGCTTGACGTGGATTTGGGTACGGGATGAGGAACAATCGGGCTACACCTTC.

This chain links TRBV30 with TRBJ2-7; 10 bases line up with TRBD1. The germline gives CDR1 GTSNPN, CDR2 SVGIG (reference sequence). Trimming cost V 3 bases and J 7 bases; bases outside gene matches: 15. This CDR3 region has 16 residues. CDR3 in amino acids: CAWRTGGQTHFREQYF. In DNA form, the CDR3 reads TGTGCCTGGAGGACAGGGGGCCAGACCCATTTTCGAGAGCAGTACTTC.

There are many counts of this clonotype. This rearrangement joins TRBV3-1 to TRBJ2-1, with D perhaps being TRBD1 or TRBD2 (5 bases each). V was shortened by 4 bases and J by 0 bases, with 16 bases between the two germline ends. The CDR3 is 17 amino acids. Germline assignment: CDR1 LGHDT and CDR2 YNNKEL (reference sequence). The CDR3 sequence: CASSPNPGRSSYNEQFF. CDR3 in DNA: TGTGCCAGCAGCCCAAACCCGGGACGTAGCTCCTACAATGAGCAGTTCTTC.

This clonotype has at least ten counts. The chain uses TRBV20-1 and TRBJ2-1; 15 nucleotides match TRBD2. V lost 4 bases to trimming and J lost 4 bases; unmatched junction nucleotides: 8. CDR3 length: 17 amino acids. Looked up from germline, CDR1 is DFQATT and CDR2 is SNEGSKA (reference sequence). The CDR3 region is CSATWTSGRVFYNEQFF. CDR3 DNA sequence: TGCAGTGCTACATGGACTAGCGGGAGGGTGTTTTACAATGAGCAGTTCTTC.

This clonotype was counted many times. V and J are TRBV3-1 and TRBJ2-3; D unclear. Trimming removed 3 bases from V and 1 base from J, with 8 bases in between. The germline V gene has CDR1 LGHDT and CDR2 YNNKEL (reference sequence). This CDR3 contains 14 residues. CDR3 sequence: CASSHMAGTDTQYF. The DNA for the CDR3 is TGTGCCAGCAGCCATATGGCAGGCACAGATACGCAGTATTTT.

This clonotype was detected ten times or more. The chain links TRBV5-5 to TRBJ2-7; 9 bases fit TRBD1. The CDR3 extends over 14 amino acids. Germline V gene sequence: CDR1 SGHKS, CDR2 YYEKEE (reference sequence). With 4 bases clipped from V and 1 base from J, the junction kept 3 bases outside the gene matches. The CDR3 DNA follows: TGTGCCAGCAGCCCGGGGACAGGGTCCTACGAGCAGTACGTC. Translated: CASSPGTGSYEQYV.

Many counts were recorded for this clonotype. The rearrangement links TRBV7-2 to TRBJ2-1; unclear D gene. V was pared by 3 bases and J by 6 bases, with 9 bases between. The CDR3 consists of 13 residues. Germline assignment: CDR1 SGHTA and CDR2 FQGNSA. DNA of the CDR3: TGTGCCAGCAGCTTTTCTAGTTTCAATGAGCAGTTCTTC. This encodes CASSFSSFNEQFF.

The rearrangement uses TRBV4-1 and TRBJ2-3; TRBD2 is a possible D gene (6 bases). Germline lookup yields CDR1 MGHRA and CDR2 YSYEKL. V dropped 1 base and J dropped 1 base, with 15 bases sitting between them. The CDR3 covers 17 residues. The chain's CDR3 is CASSQGIGGTGTDTQYF. CDR3 DNA sequence: TGCGCCAGCAGCCAAGGGATCGGCGGGACCGGCACAGATACGCAGTATTTT.

This chain connects TRBV20-1 to TRBJ2-7; tentative D call: TRBD1 (7 bases). Looked up from germline, CDR1 is DFQATT and CDR2 is SNEGSKA (reference sequence). The CDR3 covers 16 residues. V lost 0 bases and J 5 bases, leaving 20 bases between the germline ends. The CDR3 DNA sequence: TGCAGTGCTAGAGATCGGCTTCAGGGGGGCCCTAACGAGCAGTACTTC. This encodes CSARDRLQGGPNEQYF.

The chain carries TRBV19 and TRBJ2-7; 12 bases are a match to TRBD1. V lost 7 bases and J lost 5; bases outside the gene matches: 6. The CDR3 is made up of 14 amino acids. Germline V gene lookup returns CDR1 LNHDA and CDR2 SQIVND (reference sequence). The CDR3 nucleotides read TGTGCCAGTAATCCGGGACAGGGGGCCCACGAGCAGTACTTC. Translating gives CASNPGQGAHEQYF.

This clonotype was recorded many times. The J gene is TRBJ2-5, the V gene TRBV3-1; no definite D call. CDR1 LGHDT and CDR2 YNNKEL come from the germline V gene (reference sequence). This CDR3 has 14 amino acids. Trimming removed 6 bases from V and 1 base from J, with 12 bases in between. The CDR3 sequence is CASSPFSSQETQYF. The CDR3 DNA reads TGTGCCAGCAGTCCGTTTAGCAGCCAAGAGACCCAGTACTTC.

This clonotype has a count of ten or more. This chain connects TRBV20-1 to TRBJ1-5; tentatively, D is TRBD1 (6 bases). Germline CDR1 DFQATT, CDR2 SNEGSKA (reference sequence). The germline V and J ends were trimmed by 4 bases and 6 bases, with 10 bases remaining between them. The CDR3 is made up of 12 amino acids. The CDR3, as DNA: TGCAGTGCTACAGGGGAAGGTCAGCCCCAGCATTTT. As protein: CSATGEGQPQHF.

The gene calls are TRBV19 and TRBJ2-1; D gene unclear. The V gene lost 6 bases and the J gene lost 8 bases, with 14 bases spanning the gap. CDR1 is LNHDA, CDR2 SQIVND, per germline (reference sequence). CDR3 size: 13 residues. The CDR3 is CASSLLVGYEQFF. For the CDR3, the DNA is TGTGCCAGTAGCCTCCTTGTAGGTTATGAGCAGTTCTTC.

This clonotype has more than one count but fewer than ten. The gene calls are TRBV4-2 and TRBJ2-3; a possible D gene is TRBD1 (5 bases). CDR3 length: 17 amino acids. The germline V and J ends were trimmed by 6 bases and 3 bases, with 22 bases remaining between them. Germline lookup yields CDR1 LGHNA and CDR2 YNFKEQ. The CDR3 region is CASSPTGRGKRTDTQYF. The DNA of the CDR3 is TGTGCCAGCAGTCCAACCGGTAGGGGAAAGAGGACAGATACGCAGTATTTT.

This clonotype was recorded at least ten times. This chain joins TRBV12-3 or TRBV12-4 and TRBJ2-2, with D perhaps matching TRBD2 (6 bases). V gave up 2 bases and J gave up 6 bases, with 19 bases separating them. The CDR3 loop spans 17 amino acids. The CDR3 nucleotides are TGTGCCAGCAGTTTATTTGTCGGCGGGATTTCGTCCGGGGAGCTGTTTTTT. Encoded protein: CASSLFVGGISSGELFF.

This clonotype was picked up many times. V and J are TRBV29-1 and TRBJ2-5; TRBD1 matches at 7 bases. V was clipped by 4 bases and J by 1 base; unmatched bases: 3. Germline CDR1 SQVTM, CDR2 ANQGSEA. This CDR3 region has 13 residues. CDR3 residues: CSVARDSQETQYF. In DNA form, the CDR3 reads TGCAGCGTTGCCCGGGACAGCCAAGAGACCCAGTACTTC.

This clonotype was recorded at least ten times. The chain couples TRBV12-3 or TRBV12-4 to TRBJ2-3; D possibly matches TRBD1 or TRBD2 (5 bases each). The CDR3 sequence is 14 residues long. The V end lost 6 bases, the J end lost 8 bases, and 18 bases lay between the germline ends. CDR3 in DNA: TGTGCCAGCAGCGAGGGACCGGTGCTACCTACGCAGTATTTT. This sequence encodes CASSEGPVLPTQYF.

This clonotype was recorded a few times. V gene TRBV30 combines with J gene TRBJ2-3, with TRBD2 identical over 7 bases. CDR3 length: 14 residues. Trimming cost V 1 base and J 6 bases; bases outside gene matches: 7. CDR1 and CDR2 from the germline V gene are GTSNPN and SVGIG (reference sequence). CDR3 sequence (DNA): TGTGCCTGGAGTGCCGGGAGGATGTCGGATACGCAGTATTTT. It is translated as CAWSAGRMSDTQYF.

This clonotype has a count of ten or more. V and J are TRBV28 and TRBJ2-1, with 8 positions matching TRBD2. The CDR3 consists of 15 residues. The germline V gene encodes CDR1 MDHEN and CDR2 SYDVKM. Trimming at V came to 3 bases and at J to 7 bases, leaving 8 bases not matched to a gene. The CDR3 spells CASSLAGGSMNEQFF. Written as DNA, the CDR3 is TGTGCCAGCAGTTTGGCGGGAGGATCTATGAATGAGCAGTTCTTC.

The rearrangement links TRBV12-5 to TRBJ1-6, with D unclear. CDR3 size: 13 residues. V dropped 5 bases and J dropped 6 bases, with 8 bases sitting between them. Germline CDR1 reads LGHNT; CDR2 reads FRNRAP. This CDR3 is CASGQAANSPLHF. The CDR3 nucleotides read TGTGCTAGTGGTCAGGCGGCTAATTCACCCCTCCACTTT.

Many counts were recorded for this clonotype. The J gene is TRBJ2-5, the V gene TRBV11-3, with 12 bases that match TRBD2. V lost 5 bases to trimming and J lost 2 bases; unmatched junction nucleotides: 6. The V gene's germline CDR1 is SGHNT and CDR2 YENEEA. The CDR3 consists of 16 residues. The CDR3 DNA sequence: TGTGCCAGCAGCATAACCGGGACTAGCGGGCAAGAGACCCAGTACTTC. This gives the protein CASSITGTSGQETQYF. The full variable domain, with the rest looked up from reference TRBV11-3 and TRBJ2-5, is EAGVVQSPRYKIIEKKQPVAFWCNPISGHNTLYWYLQNLGQGPELLIRYENEEAVDDSQLPKDRFSAERLKGVDSTLKIQPAELGDSAVYLCASSITGTSGQETQYFGPGTRLLVL.